These 4 T cell receptor beta chains originate from one sample sequenced in a study of CD8 T cells in ankylosing spondylitis (dated by TCRdb to about 2017). The library was made by 5' RACE. The sample was run on an Illumina HiSeq 2500. The public reads were run again by TCRdb, first through fastp at Q25 and then through MiXCR, and only productive beta chains were kept. Rows with a matching CDR3 protein are joined into one entry that keeps the most common DNA and genes. The sample table lists 150,000 to 200,000 distinct CDR3 sequences, 13% of them with a count of one. Approximately 9.9% of the sample lies in the top ten. Specimen: blood, either unsorted or a sorted T cell fraction (not recorded which). The receptors stem from a female donor with ankylosing spondylitis or in good health (not recorded which).

This clonotype appeared a few times. The chain has TRBV12-3 or TRBV12-4 and TRBJ2-1; 7 bases agree with TRBD2. The CDR3 length is 16 residues. V lost 7 bases, J lost 6 bases, and 15 bases stayed unmatched. In DNA form, the CDR3 reads TGTGCCAGCACCCTTTTTCTGGGAGGGCATGGCAATGAGCAGTTCTTC. Encoded protein: CASTLFLGGHGNEQFF.

This clonotype was observed once. This sequence joins TRBV12-1 and TRBJ2-7; TRBD1 reflects the table's D call only, with no check against the DNA. TRBV12-1 represents a pseudogene. The CDR3 length is 14 residues. The CDR3 coding sequence is TGTGCCAGCAGCCCCGGTCTTCTTTCCTACGAGCAGTACTTC. It yields the protein CASSPGLLSYEQYF.

This clonotype occurred many times. V is TRBV12-3 or TRBV12-4 and J is TRBJ1-5; no reliable D call. Trimming removed 3 bases from V and 5 bases from J, with 5 bases in between. This CDR3 contains 12 residues. This CDR3 is CASSLSDQPQHF. Here the CDR3 DNA reads TGTGCCAGCAGTTTGTCCGATCAGCCCCAGCATTTT.

This clonotype was seen at least ten times. One end of the junction varies from germline; a read error may be responsible. V usage is TRBV5-1 and J usage is TRBJ1-6; a weak D match, TRBD1 (5 bases). The CDR3 runs 15 residues. Germline V CDR1 and CDR2: SGHRS, YFSETQ. CDR3 loop: CASSSGTSNNSPLHF. The CDR3, as DNA: TGCGCCAGCAGCTCCGGGACCTCCAATAATTCACCCCTCCACTTT.